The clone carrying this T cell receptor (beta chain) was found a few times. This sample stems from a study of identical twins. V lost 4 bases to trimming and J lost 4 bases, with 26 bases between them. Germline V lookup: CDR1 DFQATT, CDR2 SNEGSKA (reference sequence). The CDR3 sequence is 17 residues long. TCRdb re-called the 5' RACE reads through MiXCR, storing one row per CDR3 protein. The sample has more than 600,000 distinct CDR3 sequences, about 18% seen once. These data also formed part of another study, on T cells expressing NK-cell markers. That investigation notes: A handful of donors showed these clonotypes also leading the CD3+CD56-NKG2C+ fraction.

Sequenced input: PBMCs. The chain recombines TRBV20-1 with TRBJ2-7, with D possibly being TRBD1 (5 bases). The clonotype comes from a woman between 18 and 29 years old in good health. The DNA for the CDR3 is TGCAGTGCTACCCGAGAGAGAGAGCCCAGGGAAAGGTACGAGCAGTACTTC. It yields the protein CSATREREPRERYEQYF.